This entry concerns a single T cell receptor (beta chain). This record comes from a study of Tregs in tolerant kidney transplant recipients. Clones were sequenced by immunoSEQ multiplex PCR, and TCRdb holds only the in-frame ones, with some missing. The data contain roughly 80,000 clones, under 98% of them singletons. Germline values: CDR1 SGHTS, CDR2 YDEGEE. This CDR3 region has 17 residues. V trimming: 0 bases; J trimming: 0 bases; junction bases outside the gene matches: 3. Material: CD4+ T cells from blood, obtained before the transplant. The V gene is TRBV5-8, the J gene TRBJ2-3; 11 bases agree with TRBD2. The receptor was isolated from a human donor who received a combined kidney and bone marrow transplant. The CDR3 DNA sequence: TGTGCCAGCAGCTTGGCTGGGACTAGCGGTAGCACAGATACGCAGTATTTT. This encodes CASSLAGTSGSTDTQYF.